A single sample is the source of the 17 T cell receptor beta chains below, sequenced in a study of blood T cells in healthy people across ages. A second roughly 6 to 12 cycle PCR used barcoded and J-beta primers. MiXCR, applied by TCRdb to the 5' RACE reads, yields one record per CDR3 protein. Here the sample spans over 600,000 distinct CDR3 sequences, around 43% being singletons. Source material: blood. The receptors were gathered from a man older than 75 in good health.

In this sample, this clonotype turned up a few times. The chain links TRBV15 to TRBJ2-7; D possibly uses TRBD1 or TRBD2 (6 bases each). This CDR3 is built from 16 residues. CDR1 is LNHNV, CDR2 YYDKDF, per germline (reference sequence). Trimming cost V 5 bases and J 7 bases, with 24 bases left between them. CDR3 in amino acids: CATSPPWGASYNEQYF. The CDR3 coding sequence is TGTGCCACCAGCCCTCCTTGGGGGGCCTCTTACAATGAGCAGTACTTC. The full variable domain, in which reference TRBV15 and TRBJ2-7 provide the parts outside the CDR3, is DAMVIQNPRYQVTQFGKPVTLSCSQTLNHNVMYWYQQKSSQAPKLLFHYYDKDFNNEADTPDNFQSRRPNTSFCFLDIRSPGLGDTAMYLCATSPPWGASYNEQYFGPGTRLTVT.

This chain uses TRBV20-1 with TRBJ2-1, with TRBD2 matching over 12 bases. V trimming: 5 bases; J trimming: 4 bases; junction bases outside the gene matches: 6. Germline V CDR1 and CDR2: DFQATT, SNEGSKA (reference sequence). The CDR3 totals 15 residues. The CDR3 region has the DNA TGCAGTGCTCGCGAGACTAGCGGGGGTTACAATGAGCAGTTCTTC. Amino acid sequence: CSARETSGGYNEQFF.

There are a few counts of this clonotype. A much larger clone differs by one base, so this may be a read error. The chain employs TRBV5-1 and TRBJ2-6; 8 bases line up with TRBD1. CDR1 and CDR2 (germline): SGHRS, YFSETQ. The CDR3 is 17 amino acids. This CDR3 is CAGSSADRVSGANVLTF. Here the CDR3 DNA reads TGCGCCGGCAGCTCCGCGGACAGGGTCTCTGGGGCCAACGTCCTGACTTTC.

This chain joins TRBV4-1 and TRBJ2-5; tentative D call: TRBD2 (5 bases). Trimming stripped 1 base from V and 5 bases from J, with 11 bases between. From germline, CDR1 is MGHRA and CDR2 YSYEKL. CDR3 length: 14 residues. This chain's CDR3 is CASSQGRSVETQYF. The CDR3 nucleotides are TGCGCCAGCAGCCAAGGGCGTAGCGTGGAGACCCAGTACTTC.

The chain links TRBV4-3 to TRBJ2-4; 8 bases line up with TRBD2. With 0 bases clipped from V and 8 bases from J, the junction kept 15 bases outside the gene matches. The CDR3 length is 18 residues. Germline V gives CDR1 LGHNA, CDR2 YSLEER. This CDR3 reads CASSQEGDPGLGRDIQYF. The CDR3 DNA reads TGCGCCAGCAGCCAAGAAGGGGACCCGGGACTAGGACGCGACATTCAGTACTTC.

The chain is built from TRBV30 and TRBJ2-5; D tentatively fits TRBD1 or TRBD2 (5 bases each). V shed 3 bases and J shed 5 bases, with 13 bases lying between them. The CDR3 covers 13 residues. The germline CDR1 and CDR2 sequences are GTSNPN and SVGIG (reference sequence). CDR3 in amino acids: CAWSQRWGETQYF. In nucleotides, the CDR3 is TGTGCCTGGAGCCAAAGATGGGGGGAGACCCAGTACTTC.

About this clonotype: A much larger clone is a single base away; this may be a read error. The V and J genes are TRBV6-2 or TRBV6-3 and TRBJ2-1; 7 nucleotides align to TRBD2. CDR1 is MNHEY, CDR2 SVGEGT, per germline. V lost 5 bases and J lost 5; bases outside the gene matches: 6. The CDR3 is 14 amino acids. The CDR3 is CASSDPSGNNEQFF. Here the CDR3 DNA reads TGTGCCAGCAGTGATCCTAGCGGCAACAATGAGCAGTTCTTC.

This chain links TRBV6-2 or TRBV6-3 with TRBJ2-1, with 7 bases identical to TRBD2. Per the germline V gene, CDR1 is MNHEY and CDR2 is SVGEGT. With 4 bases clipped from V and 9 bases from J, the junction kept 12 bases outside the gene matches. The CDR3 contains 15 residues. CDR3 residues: CASSCLAGVKGEQFF. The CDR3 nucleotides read TGTGCCAGCAGTTGCTTGGCGGGAGTGAAGGGTGAGCAGTTCTTC.

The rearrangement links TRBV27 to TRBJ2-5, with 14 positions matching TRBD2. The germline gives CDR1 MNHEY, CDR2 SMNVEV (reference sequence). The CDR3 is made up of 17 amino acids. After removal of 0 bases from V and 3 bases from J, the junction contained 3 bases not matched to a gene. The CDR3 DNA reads TGTGCCAGCAGTTTATCCCCGGGACTAGCGGGAGAAGAGACCCAGTACTTC. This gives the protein CASSLSPGLAGEETQYF.

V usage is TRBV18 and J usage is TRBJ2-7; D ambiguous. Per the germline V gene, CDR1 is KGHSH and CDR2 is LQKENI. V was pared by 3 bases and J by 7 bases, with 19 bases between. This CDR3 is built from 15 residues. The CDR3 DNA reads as TGTGCCAGCTCACCTCAGGCCGTTCTGGGCGGTGAGCAGTACTTC. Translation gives CASSPQAVLGGEQYF.

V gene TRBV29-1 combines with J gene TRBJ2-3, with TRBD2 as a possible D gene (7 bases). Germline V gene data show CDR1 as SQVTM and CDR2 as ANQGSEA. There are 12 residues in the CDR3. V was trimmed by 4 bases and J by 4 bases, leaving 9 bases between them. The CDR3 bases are TGCAGCGTTGGAGGGGGGGCAGATACGCAGTATTTT. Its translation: CSVGGGADTQYF.

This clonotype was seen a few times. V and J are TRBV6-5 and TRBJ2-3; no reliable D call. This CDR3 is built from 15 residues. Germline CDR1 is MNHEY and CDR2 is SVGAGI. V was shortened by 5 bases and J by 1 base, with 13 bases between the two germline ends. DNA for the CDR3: TGTGCCAGCAGTGCCAGGAATTTTCGCACAGATACGCAGTATTTT. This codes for CASSARNFRTDTQYF.

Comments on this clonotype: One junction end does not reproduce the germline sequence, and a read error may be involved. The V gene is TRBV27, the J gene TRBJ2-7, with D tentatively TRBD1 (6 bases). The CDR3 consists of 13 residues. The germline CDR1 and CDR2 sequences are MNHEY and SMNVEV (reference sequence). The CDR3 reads CAGSQDLQGTQYF. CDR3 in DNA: TGTGCCGGCAGTCAAGACCTACAGGGAACCCAGTACTTC.

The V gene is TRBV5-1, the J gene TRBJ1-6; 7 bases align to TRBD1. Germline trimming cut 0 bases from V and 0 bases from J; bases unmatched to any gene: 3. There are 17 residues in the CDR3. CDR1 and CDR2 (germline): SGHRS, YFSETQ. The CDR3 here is CASSLGQGGSYNSPLHF. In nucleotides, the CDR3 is TGCGCCAGCAGCTTGGGACAGGGCGGCTCCTATAATTCACCCCTCCACTTT.

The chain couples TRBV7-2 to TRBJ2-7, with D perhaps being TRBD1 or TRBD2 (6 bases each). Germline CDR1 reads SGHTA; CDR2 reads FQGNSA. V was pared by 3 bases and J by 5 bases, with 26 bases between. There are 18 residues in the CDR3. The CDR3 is CASSFGGPLGGFVNEQYF. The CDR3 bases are TGTGCCAGCAGCTTTGGAGGGCCTCTAGGGGGGTTTGTCAACGAGCAGTACTTC.

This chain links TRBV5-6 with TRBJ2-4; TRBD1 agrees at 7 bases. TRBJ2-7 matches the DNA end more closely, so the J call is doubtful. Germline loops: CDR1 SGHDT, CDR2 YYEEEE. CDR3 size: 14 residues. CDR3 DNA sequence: TGTGCCAGCAGCGGGCCCCGGGACAGCATCGAGCAGTACTTC. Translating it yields CASSGPRDSIEQYF.

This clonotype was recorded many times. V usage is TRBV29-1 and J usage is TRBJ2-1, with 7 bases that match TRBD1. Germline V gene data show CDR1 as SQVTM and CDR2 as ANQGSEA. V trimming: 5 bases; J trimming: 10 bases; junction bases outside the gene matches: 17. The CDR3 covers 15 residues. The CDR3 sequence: CSVPLQGTPRSEQFF. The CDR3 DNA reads TGCAGCGTTCCTTTACAGGGGACACCCCGCTCGGAGCAGTTCTTC.